This T cell receptor (beta chain) was observed in a study of control samples from healthy donors and cancer patients. Germline CDR1 and CDR2: SGDLS and YYNGEE. The ends were cut back, 4 bases at V and 3 bases at J, with 12 bases in the middle. The CDR3 has 14 residues. Here immunoSEQ multiplex PCR was the method, and the copy in TCRdb shows in-frame clones only, minus some. Of roughly 130,000 clones listed, roughly 94% are singletons. The V gene is TRBV9, the J gene TRBJ2-3; possible D gene TRBD2, 5 bases. Sequenced input: blood. The source of this sequence is a man aged 25 to 45 in good health. The CDR3 DNA reads as TGTGCCAGCAGCTCATATTCGGGGACAGATACGCAGTATTTT. Amino acid sequence: CASSSYSGTDTQYF.